Below are 11 T cell receptor beta chains sequenced from a single sample in a study of blood T cell repertoires in COVID-19. Assay used: immunoSEQ multiplex PCR; TCRdb lists only in-frame clones, some missing. The data hold roughly 80,000 clones, with more than 60% observed a single time. The sample taken for sequencing was peripheral blood. The receptors shown here come from a human donor in a cohort sampled during active COVID-19.

This clone was seen a handful of times. The chain is built from TRBV14 and TRBJ1-6; D might be TRBD1 (5 bases). This CDR3 spans 15 amino acids. CDR1 and CDR2 (germline): SGHDN, FVKESK. Trimming stripped 4 bases from V and 10 bases from J, with 17 bases between. CDR3 sequence: CASSLTGTILSPLHF. The CDR3 region has the DNA TGTGCCAGCAGCCTAACCGGGACTATTTTATCACCCCTCCACTTT. The full variable domain, rest sourced from reference TRBV14 and TRBJ1-6, is EAGVTQFPSHSVIEKGQTVTLRCDPISGHDNLYWYRRVMGKEIKFLLHFVKESKQDESGMPNNRFLAERTGGTYSTLKVQPAELEDSGVYFCASSLTGTILSPLHFGNGTRLTVT.

The rearrangement uses TRBV15 and TRBJ1-2, with D tentatively TRBD1 (6 bases). Trimming removed 5 bases from V and 5 bases from J, with 15 bases in between. CDR1 and CDR2 (germline): LNHNV, YYDKDF (reference sequence). This CDR3 spans 14 amino acids. CDR3 nucleotide sequence: TGTGCCACCAGCGGAACAGGGTTTGGGTATGGCTACACCTTC. Its protein product is CATSGTGFGYGYTF.

This clone ranks as medium-sized. The rearrangement joins TRBV6-1 to TRBJ2-7; 8 nucleotides agree with TRBD2. In germline, CDR1 is MNHNS, CDR2 SASEGT. This CDR3 has 15 residues. J lost 0 bases, V lost 2 bases, and 3 bases had no gene match. This CDR3 reads CASSESAGGSYEQYF. For the CDR3, the DNA is TGTGCCAGCAGTGAATCGGCGGGGGGCTCCTACGAGCAGTACTTC.

V and J are TRBV3-1 (or the pseudogene TRBV3-2) and TRBJ2-4; D might be TRBD2 (7 bases). The CDR3 is made up of 14 amino acids. Trimming removed 5 bases at V and 7 bases at J, with 15 bases between. Looked up from germline, CDR1 is LGHDT and CDR2 is YNNKEL (reference sequence). CDR3 loop: CASSGGRGPNIQYF. CDR3 nucleotide sequence: TGTGCCAGCAGCGGGGGGCGGGGGCCCAACATTCAGTACTTC.

CDR3: CASSEDRARSYEQYV. CDR3 nucleotide sequence: TGTGCCAGCAGTGAGGACAGGGCAAGGTCCTACGAGCAGTACGTC. The gene calls are TRBV2 and TRBJ2-7; 8 positions match TRBD1. Trimming took 3 bases from V and 1 from J; bases not matched to a gene: 5. This CDR3 region has 15 residues. Germline V CDR1 and CDR2: SNHLY, FYNNEI.

The chain has TRBV11-3 and TRBJ1-1; perhaps TRBD1 as D (5 bases). Germline lookup yields CDR1 SGHNT and CDR2 YENEEA. V was cut by 1 base and J by 0 bases, with 9 bases left in between. This CDR3 contains 15 residues. CDR3 nucleotide sequence: TGTGCCAGCAGCTTAGCTGGGGGGTTGAACACTGAAGCTTTCTTT. Translating gives CASSLAGGLNTEAFF.

This chain connects TRBV11-3 to TRBJ2-2, with 9 bases lining up with TRBD1. Losses at the gene ends were 5 bases for V and 2 bases for J; bases not matched to a gene: 15. CDR1 and CDR2 (germline): SGHNT, YENEEA. This CDR3 contains 19 residues. The CDR3 nucleotides are TGTGCCAGCAGCGACCAGACACCGGGACAGGGACCAAACACCGGGGAGCTGTTTTTT. It yields the protein CASSDQTPGQGPNTGELFF.

On this clone: A much larger clone differs from this one at a single base, so this may be a read error. Other DNA sequences of this sample code for an identical CDR3. This chain connects TRBV7-9 to TRBJ2-1; 8 nucleotides line up with TRBD2. The CDR3 contains 16 residues. In germline, CDR1 is SEHNR, CDR2 FQNEAQ (reference sequence). J lost 7 bases, V lost 10 bases, and 18 bases had no gene match. In nucleotides, the CDR3 is TGTGCCACCCGGGGGGGGACGGGAGGAAGTACGAATGAGCAGTTCTTC. Translation: CATRGGTGGSTNEQFF.

The chain is built from TRBV7-8 and TRBJ2-1, with TRBD2 matching over 8 bases. The CDR3 contains 17 residues. J was trimmed by 4 bases and V by 2 bases; bases with no gene match: 10. CDR1 and CDR2 (germline): SGHVS, FQNEAQ. The CDR3 sequence is CASSLKIAGRDYNEQFF. CDR3 nucleotides: TGTGCCAGCAGCTTAAAAATCGCCGGGAGGGATTACAATGAGCAGTTCTTC. Full variable domain (missing parts from reference TRBV7-8 and TRBJ2-1): GAGVSQSPRYKVAKRGQDVALRCDPISGHVSLFWYQQALGQGPEFLTYFQNEAQLDKSGLPSDRFFAERPEGSVSTLKIQRTQQEDSAVYLCASSLKIAGRDYNEQFFGPGTRLTVL.

The chain employs TRBV7-8 and TRBJ2-7; possibly TRBD2 for D (6 bases). V was clipped by 5 bases and J by 0 bases, with 14 bases between them. Per the germline V gene, CDR1 is SGHVS and CDR2 is FQNEAQ. This CDR3 comprises 15 residues. The CDR3, as DNA: TGTGCCAGCAGCCCCCCGGGGAGGAGCTCCTACGAGCAGTACGTC. Protein product: CASSPPGRSSYEQYV.

The chain is built from TRBV28 and TRBJ2-2; D is unclear. Trimming removed 8 bases at V and 7 bases at J, with 14 bases between. There are 13 residues in the CDR3. Per germline, CDR1 MDHEN and CDR2 SYDVKM. CDR3 coding DNA: TGTGCCAGCCACAATCAGAGACACGGGGAGCTGTTTTTT. Translating it yields CASHNQRHGELFF.